This is a list of T cell receptor beta chains from one sample in a study of T cells in Graves' hyperthyroidism and ophthalmopathy. MiXCR, applied by TCRdb to the multiplex PCR reads, yields one record per CDR3 protein. The profile shows about 250,000 distinct CDR3 sequences, approximately 14% of them singletons. Sequences were obtained from blood. The receptors shown here come from a woman aged 50 to 60 with Graves' hyperthyroidism that later progressed to Graves' ophthalmopathy. Each CDR3 is given with its conserved first and last residue.

j_call	v_call	cdr3_aa
TRBJ2-3	TRBV20-1	CSAALQDTQYF
TRBJ1-4	TRBV6-1	CASSHNRGDEKLFF
TRBJ1-6	TRBV12-3/TRBV12-4	CASSFGHSPLHF
TRBJ2-1	TRBV20-1	CSASPLGAGGTYNEQFF
TRBJ1-1	TRBV29-1	CSAMGQMSEAFF
TRBJ1-1	TRBV5-5	CASSSYRTEAFF
TRBJ2-5	TRBV28	CASIRQGGVQETQYF
TRBJ1-2	TRBV6-5	CASSYSIGGPGGGYTF
TRBJ2-7	TRBV27	CASSWGTSSSYEQYF
TRBJ2-1	TRBV11-2	CASSFTSGRATYNEQFF
TRBJ2-1	TRBV6-1	CASSLLPGTSGREQFF
TRBJ2-7	TRBV14	CASSQWGYAYEQYF
TRBJ2-3	TRBV20-1	CSATRDTDTQYF
TRBJ1-6	TRBV6-1	CASSPGVSPLHF
TRBJ2-2	TRBV5-4	CASSHPGTATGELFF
TRBJ1-5	TRBV20-1	CSARCHGNQPQHF
TRBJ1-1	TRBV7-9	CASSWGGTTNTEASF
TRBJ1-1	TRBV6-1	CAICPGPRGTEAFF
TRBJ1-1	TRBV6-1	CASSDRGWGTEAFF
TRBJ1-1	TRBV29-1	CSVEEGLNTEAFF